This entry lists 20 T cell receptor beta chains sequenced from one sample in a study of identifying expanded T cells in peripheral blood. Generated by immunoSEQ multiplex PCR, the TCRdb table keeps only in-frame clones and is missing some. Here the sample spans 75,000 to 90,000 clones, about 90% being singletons. Sequenced sample: blood. Receptors originate from a person between 18 and 69 years old in good health.

The gene calls are TRBV4-2 and TRBJ1-2, with 7 bases matching TRBD1. The CDR3 extends over 14 amino acids. V lost 3 bases, J lost 7 bases, and 8 bases stayed unmatched. CDR1 is LGHNA, CDR2 YNFKEQ, per germline. This CDR3 reads CASSQSDRASGYTF. CDR3 nucleotides: TGTGCCAGCAGCCAGAGTGACAGGGCCTCTGGCTACACCTTC.

This chain connects TRBV19 to TRBJ2-7; no reliable D call. Germline V gene sequence: CDR1 LNHDA, CDR2 SQIVND (reference sequence). V was cut by 5 bases and J by 10 bases, with 18 bases left in between. This CDR3 comprises 13 residues. The CDR3, as DNA: TGTGCCAGTAGTCTCGGAGTCAGTGGATCACAGTACTTC. It codes for CASSLGVSGSQYF.

The V call is TRBV19, the J call TRBJ1-3, with D hard to call. The CDR3 consists of 15 residues. Trimming removed 1 base at V and 4 bases at J, with 11 bases between. The germline CDR1 and CDR2 sequences are LNHDA and SQIVND (reference sequence). In nucleotides, the CDR3 is TGTGCCAGTAGTATAGTGGGAGCTTCGGGAAACACCATATATTTT. Amino acids: CASSIVGASGNTIYF. The variable domain in full, completed from reference TRBV19 and TRBJ1-3, reads DGGITQSPKYLFRKEGQNVTLSCEQNLNHDAMYWYRQDPGQGLRLIYYSQIVNDFQKGDIAEGYSVSREKKESFPLTVTSAQKNPTAFYLCASSIVGASGNTIYFGEGSWLTVV.

The CDR3 loop reads CASSLDSTEAFF. The CDR3 DNA sequence: TGTGCCAGCAGCTTAGACAGCACTGAAGCTTTCTTT. V usage is TRBV7-8 and J usage is TRBJ1-1; D gene ambiguous. There are 12 residues in the CDR3. CDR1 and CDR2 from the germline V gene are SGHVS and FQNEAQ. Trimming took 1 base from V and 4 from J, leaving 4 bases between them.

This chain uses TRBV15 with TRBJ2-7; D gene uncertain. CDR1 is LNHNV, CDR2 YYDKDF, per germline (reference sequence). The CDR3 is 14 residues long. Trimming left V 0 bases short and J 3 bases short, with 9 bases between. DNA of the CDR3: TGTGCCACCAGCAGAGATTTCCGAAGCTACGAGCAGTACTTC. It translates to CATSRDFRSYEQYF. The full variable domain, rest sourced from reference TRBV15 and TRBJ2-7, is DAMVIQNPRYQVTQFGKPVTLSCSQTLNHNVMYWYQQKSSQAPKLLFHYYDKDFNNEADTPDNFQSRRPNTSFCFLDIRSPGLGDTAMYLCATSRDFRSYEQYFGPGTRLTVT.

The chain joins TRBV7-9 to TRBJ2-7, with TRBD1 as a possible D gene (6 bases). Germline V gene lookup returns CDR1 SEHNR and CDR2 FQNEAQ (reference sequence). Between the trimmed V and J ends, which lost 6 bases and 2 bases, there was a span of 23 bases. This CDR3 region has 17 residues. This CDR3 is CASRGQGTDRLAYEQYF. For the CDR3, the DNA is TGTGCCAGCAGAGGGCAAGGGACGGACAGACTTGCCTACGAGCAGTACTTC.

This sequence joins TRBV6-4 and TRBJ1-6; 8 positions agree with TRBD1. The CDR3 is made up of 14 amino acids. The germline V gene has CDR1 MRHNA and CDR2 SNTAGT. V was clipped by 6 bases and J by 6 bases; unmatched bases: 4. CDR3 sequence reads: CASSPDRGNSPLHF. The DNA for the CDR3 is TGTGCCAGCAGCCCTGACAGGGGTAATTCACCCCTCCACTTT.

The rearrangement joins TRBV5-1 to TRBJ1-3, with D unclear. V shed 2 bases and J shed 4 bases, with 13 bases lying between them. CDR1 is SGHRS, CDR2 YFSETQ, per germline. The CDR3 sequence is 15 residues long. The CDR3 coding sequence is TGCGCCAGCAGCTTTGGGAGTTCCGACGGAAACACCATATATTTT. Translation gives CASSFGSSDGNTIYF.

The chain recombines TRBV19 with TRBJ1-2; D is uncertain. This CDR3 has 13 residues. Trimming took 3 bases from V and 6 from J, leaving 11 bases between them. Germline CDR1 LNHDA, CDR2 SQIVND (reference sequence). CDR3 bases: TGTGCCAGTAGTATTGGCCAGATGGATGGCTACACCTTC. Residues: CASSIGQMDGYTF.

This chain connects TRBV30 to TRBJ2-7; 12 nucleotides align to TRBD2. J was trimmed by 2 bases and V by 3 bases; bases with no gene match: 2. The germline V gene encodes CDR1 GTSNPN and CDR2 SVGIG (reference sequence). This CDR3 region has 14 residues. The CDR3 DNA follows: TGTGCCTGGAGACTAGCGGGAGGCACCTACGAGCAGTACTTC. This sequence encodes CAWRLAGGTYEQYF.

The gene calls are TRBV6-1 and TRBJ2-3, with 15 bases aligning to TRBD2. From germline, CDR1 is MNHNS and CDR2 SASEGT. V lost 3 bases, J lost 5 bases, and 6 bases stayed unmatched. CDR3 length: 17 amino acids. CDR3 in DNA: TGTGCCAGCAGTGACATGGGACTAGCGGGGGGAGGAGATACGCAGTATTTT. It yields the protein CASSDMGLAGGGDTQYF.

In DNA form, the CDR3 reads TGTGCCAGCTCACTCACTTCTAGCGGGATTGCAGATACGCAGTATTTT. It yields the protein CASSLTSSGIADTQYF. This chain joins TRBV18 and TRBJ2-3; TRBD2 agrees at 9 bases. The CDR3 length is 16 residues. Trimming cost V 4 bases and J 4 bases; bases outside gene matches: 9. Germline V gene sequence: CDR1 KGHSH, CDR2 LQKENI.

This chain uses TRBV29-1 with TRBJ2-5; 9 nucleotides align to TRBD1. The CDR3 is 12 amino acids. V lost 5 bases, J lost 5 bases, and 3 bases stayed unmatched. Germline CDR1 reads SQVTM; CDR2 reads ANQGSEA. The CDR3 loop reads CSVTGGRETQYF. The CDR3 nucleotides read TGCAGCGTTACAGGGGGCCGGGAGACCCAGTACTTC.

This chain links TRBV6-6 with TRBJ2-1, with D perhaps matching TRBD2 (6 bases). V lost 5 bases to trimming and J lost 7 bases, with 9 bases between them. The CDR3 is 12 residues long. The germline V gene encodes CDR1 MNHNY and CDR2 SVGAGI (reference sequence). The CDR3 nucleotides read TGTGCCAGCAGTCAACTAGCAAATGAGCAGTTCTTC. It yields the protein CASSQLANEQFF.

The rearrangement joins TRBV7-3 to TRBJ2-1; TRBD2 agrees at 16 bases. Looked up from germline, CDR1 is SGHTA and CDR2 is FQGTGA. There are 17 residues in the CDR3. With 5 bases clipped from V and 8 bases from J, the junction kept 9 bases outside the gene matches. CDR3 residues: CASSPGLAGGPADEQFF. In DNA, the CDR3 is TGTGCCAGCAGCCCGGGACTAGCGGGGGGGCCCGCGGATGAGCAGTTCTTC.

The chain joins TRBV5-1 to TRBJ2-5; D possibly matches TRBD1 or TRBD2 (8 bases each). The germline V gene has CDR1 SGHRS and CDR2 YFSETQ. This CDR3 is 17 amino acids long. V dropped 0 bases and J dropped 5 bases, with 20 bases sitting between them. In DNA form, the CDR3 reads TGCGCCAGCAGCTTGGCCGCCAGGACAGGGACTAGTGAGACCCAGTACTTC. This gives the protein CASSLAARTGTSETQYF.

The chain carries TRBV5-4 and TRBJ1-1, with 7 bases lining up with TRBD1. Trimming cost V 3 bases and J 1 base; bases outside gene matches: 6. There are 15 residues in the CDR3. Germline CDR1 and CDR2: SGHNT and YYREEE (reference sequence). The CDR3 nucleotides read TGTGCCAGCAGCTCACCGACAGGGTGGAACACTGAAGCTTTCTTT. It translates to CASSSPTGWNTEAFF.

The rearrangement links TRBV11-2 to TRBJ2-7, with D possibly matching TRBD2 (5 bases). CDR1 is SGHAT, CDR2 FQNNGV, per germline. The CDR3 contains 14 residues. V lost 4 bases to trimming and J lost 0 bases, with 10 bases between them. The CDR3 sequence: CASSSTTSSYEQYF. The DNA for the CDR3 is TGTGCCAGCAGCTCGACTACGTCCTCCTACGAGCAGTACTTC. Based on the CDR3 plus reference TRBV11-2 and TRBJ2-7, the full variable domain is EAGVAQSPRYKIIEKRQSVAFWCNPISGHATLYWYQQILGQGPKLLIQFQNNGVVDDSQLPKDRFSAERLKGVDSTLKIQPAKLEDSAVYLCASSSTTSSYEQYFGPGTRLTVT.

The rearrangement joins TRBV9 to TRBJ2-2; D gene uncertain. This CDR3 spans 15 amino acids. Trimming pared 0 bases from V and 6 bases from J, leaving 12 bases between. Per the germline V gene, CDR1 is SGDLS and CDR2 is YYNGEE. CDR3 sequence (DNA): TGTGCCAGCAGCGTAGTTGGGGAAAGGGCCGGGGAGCTGTTTTTT. Protein sequence: CASSVVGERAGELFF.

The genes are TRBV13 and TRBJ2-3; TRBD2 matches at 7 bases. V shed 5 bases, J shed 1 base, and the junction held 24 bases outside the gene matches. CDR1 and CDR2 (germline): PRHDT, FYEKMQ (reference sequence). The CDR3 is made up of 21 amino acids. The CDR3, as DNA: TGTGCCAGCAGCCCCCGGGACGGGGACTCTGGGAGGGCATTTGGCACAGATACGCAGTATTTT. Protein sequence: CASSPRDGDSGRAFGTDTQYF.